This T cell receptor beta chain originates from a study of T cell responses to AZD1222 COVID-19 vaccine. Study results and limitations: Two AZD1222 administrations were followed by greater Spike-specific TCR breadth and depth. The donor cohort was predominantly white British with a female majority, and clonal diversity may have been underestimated. Targets within unmutated variant regions were reportedly found for nearly half of spike-specific TCRs.

The CDR3 extends over 16 amino acids. Germline V lookup: CDR1 MNHEY, CDR2 SMNVEV (reference sequence). The junction had 12 bases not matched to a gene; V was cut back by 3 bases and J by 5 bases. Of note for this clone: The antigen remains undetermined.

The repertoire was sequenced with immunoSEQ multiplex PCR; TCRdb's copy has only in-frame clones and lacks some. This table has about 130,000 clones, approximately 87% appearing once. The chain combines TRBV27 with TRBJ1-1, with TRBD1 matching 7 bases. The sequencing used peripheral blood, collected on day 0 of AZD1222 vaccination. This TCR derives from an adult in good health. The CDR3 is CASSLILKGAGTEAFF. In DNA form, the CDR3 reads TGTGCCAGCAGTTTGATCCTTAAGGGGGCCGGGACTGAAGCTTTCTTT.